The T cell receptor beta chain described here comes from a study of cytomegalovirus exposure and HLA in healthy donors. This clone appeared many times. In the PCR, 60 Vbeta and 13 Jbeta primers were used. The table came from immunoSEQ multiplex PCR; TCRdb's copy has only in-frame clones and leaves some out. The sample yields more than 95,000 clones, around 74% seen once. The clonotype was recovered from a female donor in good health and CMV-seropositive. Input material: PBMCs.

CDR3 sequence reads: CASSERESRTDTQYF. In DNA, the CDR3 is TGTGCCAGCAGTGAAAGGGAGTCCCGCACAGATACGCAGTATTTT. This chain links TRBV6-4 with TRBJ2-3; weak D call: TRBD2 (5 bases). With 3 bases removed from V and 1 base from J, the gap between germline ends came to 11 bases. The CDR3 totals 15 residues. Per the germline V gene, CDR1 is MRHNA and CDR2 is SNTAGT.